This TCR beta chain was captured in a study of blood T cell repertoires in COVID-19. Measured with immunoSEQ multiplex PCR; TCRdb has only the in-frame clones, and not every one. Here the sample spans tens of thousands of clones, about 88% being singletons. Germline loops: CDR1 MGHRA, CDR2 YSYEKL. V was pared by 3 bases and J by 3 bases, with 9 bases between. The length of the CDR3 is 14 residues. This TCR derives from a man in his sixties or seventies with active COVID-19. J is TRBJ1-5 and V is TRBV4-1; D is unclear. What was sequenced was peripheral blood. Written as DNA, the CDR3 is TGCGCCAGCAGCCACTCAGGTACCAATCAGCCCCAGCATTTT. It is translated as CASSHSGTNQPQHF.